This TCR beta chain was obtained from a study of blood T cells in healthy people across ages. As concerns this clonotype: A clone one base away is much larger, so this may be a read error.

Sample-barcoded 5' priming and a J-beta primer mix drove a second PCR of about 6 to 11 cycles. No fewer than 3 million CDR3-containing paired-end reads came from each sample. TCRdb re-derived calls from the 5' RACE reads in MiXCR, one entry per CDR3 protein. The profile shows 1.6 million or so distinct CDR3 sequences, around 36% of them singletons. Germline loops: CDR1 LGHDT, CDR2 YNNKEL (reference sequence). The CDR3 has 16 amino acids. The V and J ends lost 4 bases and 6 bases, in that order; junction bases with no gene match: 13. This sequence joins TRBV3-1 and TRBJ2-7; 9 bases align to TRBD1. The material sequenced was blood. The TCR sequence derives from a woman aged 25 to 39 in good health. CDR3 DNA: TGTGCCAGCAGCCCCAGGACAGGGGCGCCCACCTGCGAGCAGTACTTC. Its protein product is CASSPRTGAPTCEQYF.